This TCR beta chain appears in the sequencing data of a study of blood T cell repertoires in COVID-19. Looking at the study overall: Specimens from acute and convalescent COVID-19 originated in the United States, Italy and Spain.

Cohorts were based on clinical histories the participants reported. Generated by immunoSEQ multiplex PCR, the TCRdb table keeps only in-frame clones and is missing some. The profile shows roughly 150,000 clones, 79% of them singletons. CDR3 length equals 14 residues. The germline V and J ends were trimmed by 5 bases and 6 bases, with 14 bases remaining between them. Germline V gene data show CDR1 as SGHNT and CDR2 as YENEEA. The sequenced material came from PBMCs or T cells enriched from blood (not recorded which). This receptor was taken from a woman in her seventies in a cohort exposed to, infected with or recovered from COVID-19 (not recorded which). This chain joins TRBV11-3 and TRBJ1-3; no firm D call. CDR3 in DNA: TGTGCCAGCAGCCGAGGAGGAGGCGAAAACACCATATATTTT. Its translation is CASSRGGGENTIYF.